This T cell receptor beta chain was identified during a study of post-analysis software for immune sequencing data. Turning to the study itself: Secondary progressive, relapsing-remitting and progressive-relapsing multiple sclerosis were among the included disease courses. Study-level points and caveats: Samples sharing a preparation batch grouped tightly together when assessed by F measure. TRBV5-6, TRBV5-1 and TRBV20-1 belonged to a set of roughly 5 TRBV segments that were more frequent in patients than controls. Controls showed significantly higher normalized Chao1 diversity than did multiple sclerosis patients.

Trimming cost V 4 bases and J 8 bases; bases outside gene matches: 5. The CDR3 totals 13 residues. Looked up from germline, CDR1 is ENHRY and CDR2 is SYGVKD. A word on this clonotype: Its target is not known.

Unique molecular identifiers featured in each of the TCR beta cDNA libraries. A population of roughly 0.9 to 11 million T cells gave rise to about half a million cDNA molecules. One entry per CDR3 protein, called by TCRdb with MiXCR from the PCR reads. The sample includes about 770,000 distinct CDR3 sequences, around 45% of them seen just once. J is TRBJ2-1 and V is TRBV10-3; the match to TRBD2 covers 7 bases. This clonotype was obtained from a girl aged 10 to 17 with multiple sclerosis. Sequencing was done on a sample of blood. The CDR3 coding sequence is TGTGCCATCAGTGGACTAGCTACCGATGAGCAGTTCTTC. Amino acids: CAISGLATDEQFF.